The 20 T cell receptor beta chains below all came from one sample that was sequenced in a study of T cells in Graves' hyperthyroidism and ophthalmopathy. Researchers amplified the TCR beta CDR3 regions from RNA transcripts. HTBI primers were the set used in a first-round RT-PCR of the TCR CDR3. MiXCR, run by TCRdb on the multiplex PCR reads, gives a single entry per CDR3 protein. In the table there are hundreds of thousands of distinct CDR3 sequences, 18% of which are singletons. Material for sequencing was blood. These receptors all come from a woman between 50 and 59 years old with Graves' hyperthyroidism that later progressed to Graves' ophthalmopathy.

V is TRBV7-9 and J is TRBJ1-4; D not certain. V was trimmed by 1 base and J by 3 bases, leaving 6 bases between them. The germline V gene encodes CDR1 SEHNR and CDR2 FQNEAQ (reference sequence). The CDR3 is made up of 14 amino acids. Here the CDR3 reads CASSLVRPNEKLFF. CDR3 DNA sequence: TGTGCCAGCAGCTTAGTCCGCCCTAATGAAAAACTGTTTTTT.

The V call is TRBV29-1, the J call TRBJ2-7, with a weak D call TRBD1 (6 bases). V was pared by 4 bases and J by 3 bases, with 7 bases between. CDR3 size: 11 residues. The germline V gene encodes CDR1 SQVTM and CDR2 ANQGSEA. The chain's CDR3 is CSVGGHYEQYF. As DNA, the CDR3 is TGCAGCGTTGGGGGGCACTACGAGCAGTACTTC.

This clonotype was counted many times. V usage is TRBV20-1 and J usage is TRBJ1-1, with 9 bases matching TRBD1. The length of the CDR3 is 14 residues. Germline-derived CDR1 and CDR2 are DFQATT and SNEGSKA (reference sequence). Germline trimming cut 0 bases from V and 11 bases from J; bases unmatched to any gene: 10. The CDR3 region has the DNA TGCAGTGCTAGAGAGATGGGACAGGGTCTTGAGGCTTTCTTT. Translated, it gives CSAREMGQGLEAFF.

This clonotype has just a few counts. This chain uses TRBV7-9 with TRBJ1-4; D call uncertain. The CDR3 loop spans 13 amino acids. V shed 6 bases and J shed 10 bases, with 15 bases lying between them. The germline V gene encodes CDR1 SEHNR and CDR2 FQNEAQ (reference sequence). The CDR3 loop is CASRSHEFGKLFF. The CDR3 DNA reads as TGTGCCAGCAGATCCCATGAATTTGGAAAACTGTTTTTT.

The J gene is TRBJ1-2, the V gene TRBV9; possibly TRBD1 for D (6 bases). V was pared by 0 bases and J by 4 bases, with 10 bases between. The CDR3 sequence is 14 residues long. Per germline, CDR1 SGDLS and CDR2 YYNGEE. CDR3 sequence: CASSVGFRGYGYTF. CDR3 bases: TGTGCCAGCAGCGTAGGATTCAGGGGCTATGGCTACACCTTC.

Note on this clonotype: Given a much more abundant clone one base away, this may be a read error. The chain employs TRBV7-2 and TRBJ2-5; no reliable D call. There are 12 residues in the CDR3. Germline V lookup: CDR1 SGHTA, CDR2 FQGNSA. This CDR3 reads CVSSLAQETQYF. The CDR3, as DNA: TGTGTCAGCAGCTTAGCCCAAGAGACCCAGTACTTC.

The rearrangement joins TRBV6-1 to TRBJ2-7; 8 nucleotides line up with TRBD1. CDR3 length: 14 residues. J was trimmed by 2 bases and V by 5 bases; bases with no gene match: 5. The V gene's germline CDR1 is MNHNS and CDR2 SASEGT. The CDR3 here is CASSMDRVPYEQYF. The CDR3 region has the DNA TGTGCCAGCAGTATGGACAGGGTACCCTACGAGCAGTACTTC.

In this sample, this clonotype turned up many times. This chain joins TRBV27 and TRBJ2-2; 8 bases map to TRBD2. The CDR3 totals 17 residues. Germline values: CDR1 MNHEY, CDR2 SMNVEV (reference sequence). V was clipped by 7 bases and J by 3 bases; unmatched bases: 13. CDR3 bases: TGTGCCAGCACCTCTCTGGCAGCGGGGGACTACACCGGGGAGCTGTTTTTT. It is translated as CASTSLAAGDYTGELFF.

V usage is TRBV12-3 or TRBV12-4 and J usage is TRBJ1-4, with a weak D call TRBD1 (5 bases). V lost 5 bases and J 2 bases, leaving 12 bases between the germline ends. The CDR3 totals 15 residues. The CDR3 DNA reads TGTGCCAGCAGTCCTCAGACAGTTACTAATGAAAAACTGTTTTTT. It is translated as CASSPQTVTNEKLFF.

The gene calls are TRBV6-5 and TRBJ2-1; no clear D. V dropped 6 bases and J dropped 2 bases, with 20 bases sitting between them. Germline V lookup: CDR1 MNHEY, CDR2 SVGAGI. This CDR3 contains 17 residues. CDR3 DNA: TGTGCCAGCAGCTTAGAGGCAGAACCCATACCCTACAATGAGCAGTTCTTC. This encodes CASSLEAEPIPYNEQFF.

This clonotype has at least ten counts. V gene TRBV5-1 combines with J gene TRBJ2-3, with D possibly called TRBD1 or TRBD2 (6 bases each). Germline V gene sequence: CDR1 SGHRS, CDR2 YFSETQ. V lost 4 bases and J 3 bases, leaving 15 bases between the germline ends. The CDR3 has 15 amino acids. The CDR3 loop reads CASSLGGQVTDTQYF. CDR3 nucleotide sequence: TGCGCCAGCAGCCTTGGGGGGCAGGTAACAGATACGCAGTATTTT.

The J gene is TRBJ2-1, the V gene TRBV29-1; D is perhaps TRBD1 or TRBD2 (6 bases each). This CDR3 comprises 12 residues. V was trimmed by 7 bases and J by 9 bases, leaving 16 bases between them. Germline CDR1 reads SQVTM; CDR2 reads ANQGSEA. The CDR3 coding sequence is TGCAGCGAGGGGGGCTGGGGGTCTGAGCAGTTCTTC. As protein: CSEGGWGSEQFF.

The CDR3 is CASSPRSGGGLDGELFF. The CDR3 nucleotides are TGTGCCAGCAGCCCCCGAAGCGGCGGGGGGCTTGACGGGGAGCTGTTTTTT. The chain uses TRBV11-3 and TRBJ2-2; 8 positions match TRBD2. Germline lookup yields CDR1 SGHNT and CDR2 YENEEA. V was pared by 5 bases and J by 7 bases, with 15 bases of the junction left unmatched. This CDR3 comprises 17 residues. Full variable domain (remainder filled in from reference TRBV11-3 and TRBJ2-2): EAGVVQSPRYKIIEKKQPVAFWCNPISGHNTLYWYLQNLGQGPELLIRYENEEAVDDSQLPKDRFSAERLKGVDSTLKIQPAELGDSAVYLCASSPRSGGGLDGELFFGEGSRLTVL.

The sample holds many counts of this clonotype. V is TRBV18 and J is TRBJ2-3; D is undetermined. Germline CDR1 and CDR2: KGHSH and LQKENI. This CDR3 is built from 15 residues. Between the trimmed V and J ends, which lost 2 bases and 3 bases, there was a span of 12 bases. This chain's CDR3 is CASSPVGTRTDTQYF. In nucleotides, the CDR3 is TGTGCCAGCTCACCAGTCGGAACAAGGACAGATACGCAGTATTTT.

The chain joins TRBV20-1 to TRBJ1-3; 7 nucleotides align to TRBD1. CDR1 is DFQATT and CDR2 is SNEGSKA in the germline V gene (reference sequence). V trimming: 4 bases; J trimming: 3 bases; junction bases outside the gene matches: 6. This CDR3 spans 14 amino acids. Here the CDR3 DNA reads TGCAGTGCTAACCACAGGGGAAGTGGAAACACCATATATTTT. Translated, it gives CSANHRGSGNTIYF.

This clonotype was observed a handful of times. CDR3 in DNA: TGTGCCAGCTCACCACCGCGGACAGGTGGGGATGAAAAACTGTTTTTT. Amino acids: CASSPPRTGGDEKLFF. This rearrangement joins TRBV18 to TRBJ1-4, with 7 nucleotides matching TRBD1. Trimming took 0 bases from V and 6 from J; bases not matched to a gene: 7. The CDR3 extends over 16 amino acids. Germline loops: CDR1 KGHSH, CDR2 LQKENI.

This clonotype was detected ten times or more. The rearrangement uses TRBV12-3 or TRBV12-4 and TRBJ2-1; the match to TRBD2 covers 7 bases. The CDR3 consists of 17 residues. The J segment lost 7 bases and the V segment lost 3 bases, leaving 15 bases of the junction unmatched. This CDR3 is CASSLPPWEGGHNEQFF. The CDR3 nucleotides are TGTGCCAGCAGTTTGCCGCCCTGGGAGGGAGGACATAATGAGCAGTTCTTC.

This clonotype was seen many times. The chain joins TRBV18 to TRBJ2-3; 9 nucleotides align to TRBD2. The CDR3 consists of 16 residues. CDR1 and CDR2 from the germline V gene are KGHSH and LQKENI. V was pared by 7 bases and J by 6 bases, with 14 bases of the junction left unmatched. The CDR3 DNA is TGTGCCAGCTGTCAACCAGGGACTAGCAAGGGGGATACGCAGTATTTT. Encoded protein: CASCQPGTSKGDTQYF.

This clonotype came up a few times. The V gene is TRBV19, the J gene TRBJ2-3; the match to TRBD2 covers 12 bases. The CDR3 is 17 residues long. The germline gives CDR1 LNHDA, CDR2 SQIVND (reference sequence). Trimming took 7 bases from V and 0 from J; bases not matched to a gene: 8. The chain's CDR3 is CASTRTSGAQSTDTQYF. CDR3 bases: TGTGCCAGTACCAGGACTAGCGGGGCCCAGAGCACAGATACGCAGTATTTT.

This clonotype showed up many times. This chain links TRBV27 with TRBJ1-2; TRBD1 matches 9 bases. The CDR3 is 16 amino acids. The junction had 14 bases not matched to a gene; V was cut back by 5 bases and J by 7 bases. Germline-derived CDR1 and CDR2 are MNHEY and SMNVEV (reference sequence). CDR3 DNA: TGTGCCAGCAGTCCAACAGGGGGCGCCTCTCCTGGTGGCTACACCTTC. It specifies CASSPTGGASPGGYTF.